This is a list of T cell receptor beta chains from one sample in a study. TCRdb processed the RT-PCR reads anew with MiXCR; each CDR3 protein has one entry. The sample includes almost 700,000 distinct CDR3 sequences, 13% to 15% seen only once; the top ten take roughly 4%. Sequencing was done on a sample of memory CD4+ T cells from blood. These receptors all stem from a female donor in good health, serving as a healthy control. Both conserved end residues are part of each CDR3. A D gene is named only where the DNA matches it firmly. Size is omitted from some rows. Given values are once, few, many or a class for expanded clones.

D	V	size	J	DNA	CDR3
TRBD2	TRBV9	many	TRBJ2-3	TGTGCCAGCAGCGTACTCCCTGGCGGGGGTTCTTCAGATACGCAGTATTTT	CASSVLPGGGSSDTQYF
.	TRBV20-1	few	TRBJ2-5	TGCAGTGCTAGAGGGGGGGTGAAGCGATCGGTGGTTTTCCACCAAGAGACCCAGTACTTC	CSARGGVKRSVVFHQETQYF
.	TRBV12-3/TRBV12-4	few	TRBJ2-7	TGTGCCAGCAGTTTTTTCGGGGAAGCCAAGCAGTACTTC	CASSFFGEAKQYF
.	TRBV28	.	TRBJ2-1	TGTGCCAGCTCGCATGGGGGAGCGTATTACAATGAGCAGTTCTTC	CASSHGGAYYNEQFF
.	TRBV20-1	.	TRBJ1-1	TGCAGTGCTAGTCCGGACAGCTCGAACACTGAAGCTTTCTTT	CSASPDSSNTEAFF
.	TRBV20-1	many	TRBJ1-1	TGCAGTGCTCGGTCAGGGGACACTGAAGCTTTCTTT	CSARSGDTEAFF
.	TRBV7-8	.	TRBJ1-5	TGTGCCAGCAGCTGGGCGGGACTCCAGACCAATCAGCCCCAGCATTTT	CASSWAGLQTNQPQHF
TRBD2	TRBV20-1	few	TRBJ2-2	TGCAGTGCTAGAGATGGGAGGGTTGGCCAGGGAGACACCGGGGAGCTGTTTTTT	CSARDGRVGQGDTGELFF
TRBD1	TRBV6-4	.	TRBJ1-2	TGTGCCAGCAGTCCGGGACAGGACTCGGGAGGCTACACCTTC	CASSPGQDSGGYTF
TRBD1	TRBV12-3/TRBV12-4	few	TRBJ1-2	TGTGCCAGCAGCCTAAGGCCTGGACAGGGGGGGAACTATGGCTACACCTTC	CASSLRPGQGGNYGYTF
.	TRBV12-3/TRBV12-4	.	TRBJ1-2	TGTGCCAGCAGTCCGGGACAATTATTCCATGGCTACACCTTC	CASSPGQLFHGYTF
.	TRBV9	many	TRBJ2-5	TGTGCCAGCAGCTCCTCGACCATGGGGGACCCGTACCAAGAGACCCAGTACTTC	CASSSSTMGDPYQETQYF
TRBD1	TRBV24-1	many	TRBJ2-1	TGTGCCACCAGTGATTGGACAGGGGGCGGCTACAATGAGCAGTTCTTC	CATSDWTGGGYNEQFF
TRBD1	TRBV20-1	many	TRBJ2-5	TGCAGTGCTAGCCGGACAGGGGTGGCAGAGACCCAGTACTTC	CSASRTGVAETQYF
.	TRBV6-1	.	TRBJ2-7	TGTGCCAGCGGGGAGGGGACACCCTACGAGCAGTACTTC	CASGEGTPYEQYF
TRBD1	TRBV2	.	TRBJ1-5	TGTGCCAGCTTTCCGGGACAGGGATGGAACCAGCCCCAGCATTTT	CASFPGQGWNQPQHF
.	TRBV4-1	few	TRBJ1-2	TGCGCCAGCAGCCAACAGGGGATTAGTCACTATGGCTACACCTTC	CASSQQGISHYGYTF
.	TRBV27	few	TRBJ2-7	TGTGCCAGCAGTTTATCCCCGTGGCGGGGAGTCGTGGAAGGGCAGTACTTC	CASSLSPWRGVVEGQYF
.	TRBV4-1	.	TRBJ2-3	TGCGCCAGCAGCCAAGACAGGGCGGAGGGGGGAGATACGCAGTATTTT	CASSQDRAEGGDTQYF
TRBD1	TRBV10-3	.	TRBJ1-1	TGTGCCCTTCGGGGGACAGGGGAAACTGAAGCTTTCTTT	CALRGTGETEAFF
.	TRBV2	.	TRBJ2-7	TGTGCCAGCAGTGATGAAGGGTACGAGCAGTACTTC	CASSDEGYEQYF
TRBD1	TRBV25-1	.	TRBJ2-7	TGTGCCAGCACCGGGGCGGGACAGGGGATGTACGAGCAGTACTTC	CASTGAGQGMYEQYF
.	TRBV7-8	few	TRBJ1-1	TGTGCCAGCTCACAGGGCAAGGTCACTGAAGCTTTCTTT	CASSQGKVTEAFF
.	TRBV27	.	TRBJ2-5	TGTGCCAGCAGTTCAAATTCCCAAAAGACCCAGTACTTC	CASSSNSQKTQYF
TRBD2	TRBV6-1	.	TRBJ2-1	TGTGCCAGCAGTGAAGGACTAGCGTTTCCGGGATACAATGAGCAGTTCTTC	CASSEGLAFPGYNEQFF
TRBD1	TRBV15	many	TRBJ1-1	TGTGCCACCAGACTACAGGGGGGCACTGAAGCTTTCTTT	CATRLQGGTEAFF
TRBD2	TRBV7-3	.	TRBJ2-3	TGTGCCAGCAGCTTCGCCTCTAGCGGGGGGGGCACAGATACGCAGTATTTT	CASSFASSGGGTDTQYF
.	TRBV12-3/TRBV12-4	.	TRBJ1-5	TGTGCCAGCAGTCCGGGACGGGCAGCGGCTCAGCCCCAGCATTTT	CASSPGRAAAQPQHF
.	TRBV29-1	many	TRBJ2-3	TGCAGCGTTGAAGGGTTGGGGACGGGGAAGTATTATTCGGATACGCAGTATTTT	CSVEGLGTGKYYSDTQYF
.	TRBV9	.	TRBJ2-1	TGTGCCAGCAGCGTAGTGGGCGGGACGGAGCAGTTCTTC	CASSVVGGTEQFF
.	TRBV2	few	TRBJ2-7	TGTGCCAGTAAAGAAAACTGGGCCTACGAGCAGTACTTC	CASKENWAYEQYF
.	TRBV6-1	few	TRBJ2-1	TGTGCCAGCAGTGAAGATTGGGGCGGCTCCTACAATGAGCAGTTCTTC	CASSEDWGGSYNEQFF
TRBD1	TRBV20-1	.	TRBJ1-5	TGCAGTGCGACCGGGACAGATAATCAGCCCCAGCATTTT	CSATGTDNQPQHF
.	TRBV29-1	many	TRBJ2-4	TGCAGCGTTTACCCGCGAATTCTAGCCAAAAACATTCAGTACTTC	CSVYPRILAKNIQYF
.	TRBV28	few	TRBJ2-7	TGTGCCAGCAGTTACATGAATCGTGCCTACGAGCAGTACTTC	CASSYMNRAYEQYF
.	TRBV10-3	many	TRBJ1-3	TGTGCCATCACCGAGCTTGGGCCTGGAAACACCATATATTTT	CAITELGPGNTIYF
.	TRBV5-6	many	TRBJ2-1	TGTGCCAGCAGCCGAGGGTCTGAGCAGTTCTTC	CASSRGSEQFF
.	TRBV5-1	.	TRBJ2-3	TGCGCCAGCAGCTTAACAGGACTTATCACAGATACGCAGTATTTT	CASSLTGLITDTQYF
TRBD1	TRBV5-1	few	TRBJ2-5	TGCGCCAGCAGCTCGGGACAGGGGGCATTCGGTGGAGAGACCCAGTACTTC	CASSSGQGAFGGETQYF
TRBD1	TRBV7-2	many	TRBJ2-5	TGTGCCAGCAGCTGGGACAGGGAGACCCAGTACTTC	CASSWDRETQYF
.	TRBV20-1	.	TRBJ1-6	TGCAGTGCCAGCGACAGCGGCAATTCACCCCTCCACTTT	CSASDSGNSPLHF
TRBD1	TRBV3-1	few	TRBJ2-7	TGTGCCAGCAGCAAGGAGGACAGGGGGATGAAGCAGTACTTC	CASSKEDRGMKQYF
TRBD1	TRBV5-1	few	TRBJ1-4	TGCGCCAGCAGCTCTTACGAAGACAGGGTTGGAGAAAAACTGTTTTTT	CASSSYEDRVGEKLFF
.	TRBV20-1	.	TRBJ1-1	TGCAGTGCTAGTCGCCCCCAGGTTCTGAACACTGAAGCTTTCTTT	CSASRPQVLNTEAFF
.	TRBV18	.	TRBJ1-2	TGTGCCAGCTCACCAGCAACAGCTGATGGCTACACCTTC	CASSPATADGYTF
.	TRBV20-1	.	TRBJ2-5	TGCAGTGCTGTCCCTGGTGGAGGGGGAACTAAAGAGACCCAGTACTTC	CSAVPGGGGTKETQYF
.	TRBV6-5	many	TRBJ2-7	TGTGCCAGCAGTTACGGGACGGGAGACTACGAGCAGTACTTC	CASSYGTGDYEQYF